The 30 T cell receptor beta chains below were found in one sample sequenced in a study of blood T cell repertoires in COVID-19. Sequencing used immunoSEQ multiplex PCR; TCRdb keeps in-frame clones, though not all of them. The data show roughly 250,000 clones, with more than 80% seen just once and 3.7% held by the top ten. The sample was peripheral blood. Source of these receptors: a woman in her thirties or forties with acute or convalescent COVID-19.

Here the CDR3 reads CSAGTGAWNTEAFF. For the CDR3, the DNA is TGCAGCGCGGGGACAGGGGCATGGAACACTGAAGCTTTCTTT. The V gene is TRBV29-1, the J gene TRBJ1-1; 10 bases align to TRBD1. V lost 7 bases to trimming and J lost 1 base; unmatched junction nucleotides: 6. The CDR3 runs 14 residues. Germline assignment: CDR1 SQVTM and CDR2 ANQGSEA.

V gene TRBV4-1 combines with J gene TRBJ1-1, with a tentative D call TRBD1 (5 bases). Germline V CDR1 and CDR2: MGHRA, YSYEKL. This CDR3 is 18 amino acids long. Trimming shortened V by 0 bases and J by 0 bases, and 17 bases separated the two germline ends. Here the CDR3 reads CASSQDTPLRGMNTEAFF. CDR3 DNA sequence: TGCGCCAGCAGCCAAGATACCCCCCTCCGGGGGATGAACACTGAAGCTTTCTTT.

The chain uses TRBV4-1 and TRBJ1-1, with 11 nucleotides matching TRBD1. Germline V CDR1 and CDR2: MGHRA, YSYEKL. The J segment lost 5 bases and the V segment lost 4 bases, leaving 6 bases of the junction unmatched. The CDR3 covers 15 residues. The CDR3 nucleotides are TGCGCCAGCAGCCCCGGACAGGGGGCGAGAACTGAAGCTTTCTTT. Translation gives CASSPGQGARTEAFF.

The V gene is TRBV1, the J gene TRBJ2-3; no DNA check was done on the table's D call, TRBD2. TRBV1 is assigned pseudogene status. The CDR3 is made up of 18 amino acids. The CDR3 DNA reads as TGCACCAGCAGCCAAGAAGTATTCGCGGTACTCGTTCGGGGTACGCAGTATTTT. Protein sequence: CTSSQEVFAVLVRGTQYF.

This chain uses TRBV7-2 with TRBJ2-3; D not resolved. Germline assignment: CDR1 SGHTA and CDR2 FQGNSA. The CDR3 length is 14 residues. V was trimmed by 1 base and J by 0 bases, leaving 5 bases between them. DNA for the CDR3: TGTGCCAGCAGCTTAGTTATTAGCACAGATACGCAGTATTTT. Protein: CASSLVISTDTQYF. Together with reference TRBV7-2 and TRBJ2-3, the CDR3 gives the full variable domain: GAGVSQSPSNKVTEKGKDVELRCDPISGHTALYWYRQSLGQGLEFLIYFQGNSAPDKSGLPSDRFSAERTGGSVSTLTIQRTQQEDSAVYLCASSLVISTDTQYFGPGTRLTVL.

The chain employs TRBV10-1 and TRBJ2-3; a possible D gene is TRBD2 (7 bases). The V end lost 3 bases, the J end lost 3 bases, and 10 bases lay between the germline ends. From germline, CDR1 is WNHNN and CDR2 SYGVQD (reference sequence). CDR3 size: 14 residues. This CDR3 is CASSEGGVTDTQYF. The DNA for the CDR3 is TGCGCCAGCAGTGAAGGGGGGGTGACAGATACGCAGTATTTT.

This chain connects TRBV6-2 or TRBV6-3 to TRBJ2-7; perhaps TRBD1 as D (5 bases). V was clipped by 5 bases and J by 3 bases, with 14 bases between them. The CDR3 spans 14 residues. Looked up from germline, CDR1 is MNHEY and CDR2 is SVGEGT. The CDR3 nucleotides read TGTGCCAGCAGTCGGTTCCAGGGAAACTACGAGCAGTACGTC. This encodes CASSRFQGNYEQYV.

V gene TRBV9 combines with J gene TRBJ2-5; unclear D gene. Germline V gene lookup returns CDR1 SGDLS and CDR2 YYNGEE. The CDR3 totals 14 residues. V was trimmed by 3 bases and J by 2 bases, leaving 11 bases between them. CDR3 sequence (DNA): TGTGCCAGCAGCGCCCGAGGTAATCAAGAGACCCAGTACTTC. It translates to CASSARGNQETQYF.

This clone was seen a few times. This chain links TRBV25-1 with TRBJ2-3; 8 nucleotides line up with TRBD1. Per germline, CDR1 MGHDK and CDR2 SYGVNS. With V trimmed by 5 bases and J by 4 bases, 14 bases remained unmatched. The CDR3 is made up of 17 amino acids. The CDR3 DNA reads TGTGCCAGCAGTCCAGGACAGGGTACCGGGTCCGCAGATACGCAGTATTTT. It specifies CASSPGQGTGSADTQYF.

CDR3 amino acids: CASSLSPGNTIYF. CDR3 bases: TGTGCCAGCAGCCTATCTCCTGGAAACACCATATATTTT. This chain uses TRBV12-3 or TRBV12-4 with TRBJ1-3; D not certain. The V end lost 6 bases, the J end lost 2 bases, and 8 bases lay between the germline ends. This CDR3 contains 13 residues.

V gene TRBV12-5 combines with J gene TRBJ2-7; D is perhaps TRBD1 (6 bases). The CDR3 runs 18 residues. Trimming stripped 3 bases from V and 2 bases from J, with 23 bases between. Germline V lookup: CDR1 LGHNT, CDR2 FRNRAP. The CDR3 loop is CASGFYLDRPDRPYEQYV. The CDR3 bases are TGTGCTAGTGGTTTTTACCTCGACAGGCCAGATAGACCCTACGAGCAGTACGTC.

The chain couples TRBV7-9 to TRBJ1-2, with TRBD1 matching over 8 bases. The CDR3 extends over 14 amino acids. Per germline, CDR1 SEHNR and CDR2 FQNEAQ (reference sequence). The V gene end was trimmed by 5 bases and the J gene end by 8 bases; junction bases not matched to a gene: 10. The CDR3, as DNA: TGTGCCAGCAGCCCCGAGGACAGGGTTAAAGGCTACACCTTC. The encoded protein is CASSPEDRVKGYTF.

The chain is built from TRBV10-3 and TRBJ1-1, with 7 bases aligning to TRBD1. CDR3 length equals 16 residues. V trimming: 3 bases; J trimming: 2 bases; junction bases outside the gene matches: 9. The germline CDR1 and CDR2 sequences are ENHRY and SYGVKD. In DNA form, the CDR3 reads TGTGCCATCAGTGACTCCACTCGACAGGGTAACACTGAAGCTTTCTTT. Translating it yields CAISDSTRQGNTEAFF.

The V call is TRBV9, the J call TRBJ2-1; tentative D call: TRBD1 (6 bases). The CDR3 is 14 amino acids. The ends were cut back, 4 bases at V and 6 bases at J, with 14 bases in the middle. CDR1 is SGDLS, CDR2 YYNGEE, per germline. For the CDR3, the DNA is TGTGCCAGCAGCACTTCCCAGGGGTTCAATGAGCAGTTCTTC. Encoded protein: CASSTSQGFNEQFF.

This clone appeared once. The chain couples TRBV6-6 to TRBJ2-1; no definite D call. CDR3 length: 12 residues. V dropped 1 base and J dropped 5 bases, with 3 bases sitting between them. The germline V gene has CDR1 MNHNY and CDR2 SVGAGI (reference sequence). The CDR3 sequence is CASSYLNNEQFF. CDR3 nucleotide sequence: TGTGCCAGCAGTTACTTAAACAATGAGCAGTTCTTC.

This CDR3 reads CAWSGTYTNQPQHF. CDR3 in DNA: TGTGCCTGGTCCGGGACATACACCAATCAGCCCCAGCATTTT. The chain has TRBV30 and TRBJ1-5; D might be TRBD1 (6 bases). There are 14 residues in the CDR3. In germline, CDR1 is GTSNPN, CDR2 SVGIG (reference sequence). V was cut by 5 bases and J by 3 bases, with 14 bases left in between.

This clone was picked up one time. The rearrangement uses TRBV28 and TRBJ1-6; 7 bases fit TRBD1. Per the germline V gene, CDR1 is MDHEN and CDR2 is SYDVKM. V lost 3 bases to trimming and J lost 7 bases; unmatched junction nucleotides: 9. The CDR3 totals 16 residues. CDR3 in DNA: TGTGCCAGCAGTTTTCCACAGGGGCCGGGGAATTCACCCCTCCACTTT. Protein sequence: CASSFPQGPGNSPLHF.

The chain links TRBV2 to TRBJ2-1; perhaps TRBD2 as D (6 bases). Germline V lookup: CDR1 SNHLY, CDR2 FYNNEI. V gave up 3 bases and J gave up 2 bases, with 17 bases separating them. The CDR3 extends over 17 amino acids. CDR3 region: CASSEVLGRGAYNEQFF. As DNA, the CDR3 is TGTGCCAGCAGTGAGGTTTTGGGGCGGGGAGCCTACAATGAGCAGTTCTTC.

V and J are TRBV3-1 (or the pseudogene TRBV3-2) and TRBJ1-1; possibly TRBD1 for D (6 bases). The CDR3 is made up of 14 amino acids. The V gene lost 0 bases and the J gene lost 5 bases, with 10 bases spanning the gap. The germline CDR1 and CDR2 sequences are LGHDT and YNNKEL (reference sequence). CDR3 region: CASSQEGGTTEAFF. The CDR3 DNA reads as TGTGCCAGCAGCCAAGAGGGGGGGACAACTGAAGCTTTCTTT.

V is TRBV18 and J is TRBJ1-2, with a tentative D call TRBD1 (5 bases). Trimming removed 2 bases from V and 8 bases from J, with 15 bases in between. This CDR3 has 14 residues. Germline V gene data show CDR1 as KGHSH and CDR2 as LQKENI. The CDR3 nucleotides read TGTGCCAGCTCACCAATCCAGGGATTCGAGGGCTACACCTTC. Its protein is CASSPIQGFEGYTF. The whole variable domain, remainder taken from reference TRBV18 and TRBJ1-2, is NAGVMQNPRHLVRRRGQEARLRCSPMKGHSHVYWYRQLPEEGLKFMVYLQKENIIDESGMPKERFSAEFPKEGPSILRIQQVVRGDSAAYFCASSPIQGFEGYTFGSGTRLTVV.

V gene TRBV30 combines with J gene TRBJ1-1, with a tentative D call TRBD1 (6 bases). Trimming took 3 bases from V and 11 from J, leaving 22 bases between them. Germline V gene data show CDR1 as GTSNPN and CDR2 as SVGIG (reference sequence). The CDR3 is made up of 14 amino acids. The CDR3 DNA sequence: TGTGCCTGGAGCACCCATCGGACAGCAAGAGGGGCTTTCTTT. This sequence encodes CAWSTHRTARGAFF.

This chain uses TRBV6-5 with TRBJ1-1; 9 bases are a match to TRBD1. V dropped 5 bases and J dropped 3; count of bases not matched to a gene: 7. CDR1 is MNHEY and CDR2 is SVGAGI in the germline V gene. The CDR3 runs to 15 residues. The CDR3 spells CASSRDRVSYTEAFF. The CDR3 DNA reads TGTGCCAGCAGTCGGGACAGGGTGTCGTACACTGAAGCTTTCTTT.

This CDR3 reads CASSLRSGGYTF. For the CDR3, the DNA is TGTGCCAGCAGTTTGCGGTCGGGGGGCTACACCTTC. The rearrangement uses TRBV12-3 or TRBV12-4 and TRBJ1-2; D ambiguous. This CDR3 is 12 amino acids long. With 3 bases removed from V and 8 bases from J, the gap between germline ends came to 10 bases.

The rearrangement uses TRBV5-8 and TRBJ1-4; D gene unclear. The CDR3 length is 15 residues. From germline, CDR1 is SGHTS and CDR2 YDEGEE. V lost 4 bases and J lost 5, with 15 bases in between. CDR3 region: CASSLRTGRNEKLFF. In nucleotides, the CDR3 is TGTGCCAGCAGCCTGCGGACCGGGAGGAATGAAAAACTGTTTTTT.

About this clone: At one boundary the junction diverges from the germline segment, which might be a read error. The chain combines TRBV7-6 with TRBJ1-3, with D uncertain. The CDR3 has 13 amino acids. Germline V gene data show CDR1 as SGHVS and CDR2 as FNYEAQ. The CDR3 is CASSIAPGNTIYF. The CDR3 DNA follows: TGTGCCAGCAGCATAGCCCCAGGAAACACCATATATTTT.

The gene calls are TRBV2 and TRBJ1-1; TRBD1 is a possible D gene (6 bases). This CDR3 comprises 15 residues. V was cut by 5 bases and J by 2 bases, with 15 bases left in between. Germline loops: CDR1 SNHLY, CDR2 FYNNEI. For the CDR3, the DNA is TGTGCCAGCAGTAATACAGGGAGTATAAACACTGAAGCTTTCTTT. Residues: CASSNTGSINTEAFF.

This rearrangement joins TRBV3-1 (or the pseudogene TRBV3-2) to TRBJ1-2; 8 bases are shared with TRBD1. V shed 4 bases, J shed 4 bases, and the junction held 11 bases outside the gene matches. The CDR3 consists of 16 residues. The germline V gene encodes CDR1 LGHDT and CDR2 YNNKEL (reference sequence). The CDR3 DNA reads as TGTGCCAGCAGCCCGACAGGGGATACCTATGGCTATGGCTACACCTTC. This codes for CASSPTGDTYGYGYTF.

V and J are TRBV5-6 and TRBJ1-2, with 10 bases fitting TRBD1. Germline-derived CDR1 and CDR2 are SGHDT and YYEEEE. The V segment lost 5 bases and the J segment 4 bases; nucleotides outside the gene matches: 8. The CDR3 is 15 amino acids. This CDR3 reads CASRPGTGVVYGYTF. CDR3 DNA: TGTGCCAGCAGACCCGGGACAGGGGTAGTCTATGGCTACACCTTC.

This clone was counted a few times. The genes are TRBV19 and TRBJ1-4; no clear D. V was shortened by 4 bases and J by 0 bases, with 9 bases between the two germline ends. CDR3 size: 15 residues. Germline CDR1 and CDR2: LNHDA and SQIVND (reference sequence). CDR3 sequence: CASSTRVATNEKLFF. The DNA for the CDR3 is TGTGCCAGTAGTACTCGGGTTGCAACTAATGAAAAACTGTTTTTT.

The chain uses TRBV7-9 and TRBJ2-7, with 9 bases fitting TRBD1. V was pared by 5 bases and J by 9 bases, with 11 bases of the junction left unmatched. CDR1 and CDR2 from the germline V gene are SEHNR and FQNEAQ (reference sequence). The CDR3 spans 14 residues. The CDR3 protein is CASSPPGQGTLQYV. Here the CDR3 DNA reads TGTGCCAGCAGCCCACCGGGACAGGGTACTTTGCAGTACGTC.